This T cell receptor beta chain emerged from a study of blood T cell repertoires in COVID-19. Looking at the study overall: From the United States, Italy and Spain came samples of acute and convalescent COVID-19. From T cells, B-cell-depleted T cells, or PBMCs came the material, which was cDNA or gDNA.

Method: immunoSEQ multiplex PCR; TCRdb's copy keeps in-frame clones and lacks some. The sample contains 110,000 to 150,000 clones, about nine tenths of which appear only once. Participants' reported clinical history set cohort assignment. Recovered participants had two consecutive negative NP/OP PCR tests, healthcare professional clearance, or symptom resolution. The CDR3 length is 13 residues. V was pared by 6 bases and J by 4 bases, with 5 bases of the junction left unmatched. Material for sequencing was PBMCs or T cells enriched from blood (not recorded which). The V and J genes are TRBV12-3 or TRBV12-4 and TRBJ2-7; TRBD1 matches 8 bases. This clonotype was sampled from a man aged 50 or older who had recovered from COVID-19. The DNA of the CDR3 is TGTGCCAGCAGCCAGGGACAGGATTACGAGCAGTACTTC. Translated: CASSQGQDYEQYF.